Listed below are T cell receptor beta chains from one sample, sequenced in a study of identical twins. In TCRdb, the 5' RACE reads were re-called with MiXCR into one record per CDR3 protein. This sample has some 1,600,000 distinct CDR3 sequences, with 32% found just once. The material sequenced was cord blood. The receptor source for this set is a newborn girl in good health. The CDR3 runs from the conserved cysteine through the conserved F or W. A D gene is named only where the DNA matches it firmly. Rows may omit the clone size; those that give it use once, few, many or a size class.

V: TRBV3-1
J: TRBJ1-1
D: -
size: -
DNA: TGTGCCAGCAGCGGGGCCGCGAACACTGAAGCTTTCTTT
CDR3: CASSGAANTEAFF

V: TRBV21-1
J: TRBJ2-7
D: -
size: -
DNA: TGTGCCAGCAGCAAATGGAGGACAAACTACGAGCAGTACTTC
CDR3: CASSKWRTNYEQYF

V: TRBV7-2
J: TRBJ2-7
D: TRBD2
size: -
DNA: TGTGCCGGCAGGGAATGGACTAGCGGCCGGTACGAGCAGTACTTC
CDR3: CAGREWTSGRYEQYF

V: TRBV11-2
J: TRBJ2-5
D: TRBD1
size: -
DNA: TGTGCCAGCAGCTTAAGTGACAGGGTAAGGCACAATGAGCAGTACTTC
CDR3: CASSLSDRVRHNEQYF

V: TRBV6-2/TRBV6-3
J: TRBJ2-7
D: TRBD2
size: few
DNA: TGTGCCAGCAGAGCGGGACCTTACGAGCAGTACTTC
CDR3: CASRAGPYEQYF

V: TRBV2
J: TRBJ2-4
D: TRBD1
size: many
DNA: TGTGCCAGCAGTCGGGACAGGGAGGGAAACATTCAGTACTTC
CDR3: CASSRDREGNIQYF

V: TRBV12-3/TRBV12-4
J: TRBJ2-1
D: -
size: few
DNA: TGTGCCAGCAGTTTATATGCGGGGCGACCGGGGAATGAGCAGTTCTTC
CDR3: CASSLYAGRPGNEQFF

V: TRBV24-1
J: TRBJ2-7
D: TRBD1
size: few
DNA: TGTGCCACCAGTGATTCTGGGGGACAGGACCCCTACGAGCAGTACTTC
CDR3: CATSDSGGQDPYEQYF

V: TRBV3-1
J: TRBJ2-3
D: TRBD2
size: few
DNA: TGTGCCAGCAGCCATCTGGGACTAGCGGGGCACACAGATACGCAGTATTTT
CDR3: CASSHLGLAGHTDTQYF

V: TRBV27
J: TRBJ2-1
D: TRBD2
size: -
DNA: TGTGCCAGCAGTTTATCTCGACTAGCGGGAGGTTTCTACAATGAGCAGTTCTTC
CDR3: CASSLSRLAGGFYNEQFF

V: TRBV20-1
J: TRBJ1-6
D: -
size: -
DNA: TGCAGTGCTATCCGAAATACAGGGCGGAATTCACCCCTCCACTTT
CDR3: CSAIRNTGRNSPLHF

V: TRBV7-4
J: TRBJ2-7
D: -
size: -
DNA: TGTGCCAGCAGCGAGGGGGATTGGAATGGCTACAGGCGAACCTACGAGCAGTACTTC
CDR3: CASSEGDWNGYRRTYEQYF

V: TRBV4-2
J: TRBJ2-1
D: -
size: many
DNA: TGTGCCAGCAGCCAAGCATCAGGGTTGAATGAGCAGTTCTTC
CDR3: CASSQASGLNEQFF

V: TRBV15
J: TRBJ2-1
D: TRBD2
size: few
DNA: TGTGCCACCAGCCCGTGGACTAGCGGGGACAATGAGCAGTTCTTC
CDR3: CATSPWTSGDNEQFF

V: TRBV10-3
J: TRBJ1-2
D: -
size: many
DNA: TGTGCCATCAGTGAGGGACAAAACTATGGCTACACCTTC
CDR3: CAISEGQNYGYTF

V: TRBV3-1
J: TRBJ2-4
D: TRBD2
size: -
DNA: TGTGCCAGCAGCCACCTAGCGGGAGGGCCCCAAAACATTCAGTACTTC
CDR3: CASSHLAGGPQNIQYF

V: TRBV20-1
J: TRBJ2-3
D: TRBD2
size: -
DNA: TGCAGTGCTAGGGGACTAGCGGGGGGACACACAGATACGCAGTATTTT
CDR3: CSARGLAGGHTDTQYF

V: TRBV25-1
J: TRBJ1-5
D: -
size: -
DNA: TGTGCCAGCAGTGGTGGGAGCCATCAGCCCCAGCATTTT
CDR3: CASSGGSHQPQHF

V: TRBV3-1
J: TRBJ2-4
D: -
size: -
DNA: TGTGCCAGCAGCCAAGATAATCATCACAGGGCGAGGGAGCAGTACTTC
CDR3: CASSQDNHHRAREQYF

V: TRBV7-9
J: TRBJ2-1
D: -
size: -
DNA: TGTGCCAGCAGCTCGGCCGGGGGAGATGAGCAGTTCTTC
CDR3: CASSSAGGDEQFF

V: TRBV5-6
J: TRBJ2-2
D: -
size: -
DNA: TGTGCCAGCAGCTTGGTCATGGGACCAAGCAGCGGGGAGCTGTTTTTT
CDR3: CASSLVMGPSSGELFF

V: TRBV7-9
J: TRBJ2-6
D: -
size: few
DNA: TGTGCCAGCAGCCTCACTGGGGCGGCGGGGCGTGGGGCCAACGTCCTGACTTTC
CDR3: CASSLTGAAGRGANVLTF

V: TRBV28
J: TRBJ2-5
D: -
size: few
DNA: TGTGCCAGCAGTTTATCCCCTGGGGGGCAGACCCAGTACTTC
CDR3: CASSLSPGGQTQYF

V: TRBV20-1
J: TRBJ2-7
D: TRBD2
size: -
DNA: TGCAGTGCTAGGGGGCGGGAGGCCTACGAGCAGTACTTC
CDR3: CSARGREAYEQYF

V: TRBV30
J: TRBJ1-2
D: -
size: -
DNA: TGTGCCTGGAGTGCAGGACTTTCATATGGCTACACCTTC
CDR3: CAWSAGLSYGYTF

V: TRBV5-1
J: TRBJ2-2
D: -
size: few
DNA: TGCGCCAGCAGCTTAGCCAGGGAGCCCGGGGAGCTGTTTTTT
CDR3: CASSLAREPGELFF

V: TRBV5-1
J: TRBJ2-1
D: TRBD2
size: -
DNA: TGCGCCAGCAGATTCCTAGCGGGAGTTTATGAGCAGTTCTTC
CDR3: CASRFLAGVYEQFF

V: TRBV2
J: TRBJ1-4
D: -
size: few
DNA: TGTGCCAGCATCAAAGGGGTTGTAGGGGAAAAACTGTTTTTT
CDR3: CASIKGVVGEKLFF

V: TRBV28
J: TRBJ1-6
D: TRBD1
size: -
DNA: TGTGCCATGCCTCCGGGACAGGGTAATTCACCCCTCCACTTT
CDR3: CAMPPGQGNSPLHF

V: TRBV20-1
J: TRBJ2-3
D: -
size: -
DNA: TGCAGTGCTAGAGGGACGGTGACCACAGATACGCAGTATTTT
CDR3: CSARGTVTTDTQYF

V: TRBV7-9
J: TRBJ2-3
D: TRBD2
size: -
DNA: TGTGCCAGCAGCCCCTGGACTAGCGTGATGACAGATACGCAGTATTTT
CDR3: CASSPWTSVMTDTQYF

V: TRBV9
J: TRBJ1-5
D: TRBD1
size: -
DNA: TGTGCCAGCAGCGTAGAGTTGCGTACAGGGGGCTTTCAGCCCCAGCATTTT
CDR3: CASSVELRTGGFQPQHF

V: TRBV20-1
J: TRBJ2-1
D: -
size: -
DNA: TGCAGTGCTAGAGATTACAGGGAAATCTACAATGAGCAGTTCTTC
CDR3: CSARDYREIYNEQFF

V: TRBV28
J: TRBJ2-3
D: -
size: few
DNA: TGTGCCAGCAGATCGACAGGCAGGCGCACAGATACGCAGTATTTT
CDR3: CASRSTGRRTDTQYF

V: TRBV28
J: TRBJ2-1
D: -
size: -
DNA: TGTGCCAGCAGTCTCCTTATATACGAGCAGTTCTTC
CDR3: CASSLLIYEQFF

V: TRBV4-2
J: TRBJ2-6
D: -
size: -
DNA: TGTGCCAGCAGCCCCCGGGCCAACGTCCTGACTTTC
CDR3: CASSPRANVLTF

V: TRBV5-1
J: TRBJ1-2
D: -
size: -
DNA: TGCGCCAGCAGCCTCGTGGGGAAGGGATATGGCTACACCTTC
CDR3: CASSLVGKGYGYTF

V: TRBV6-2/TRBV6-3
J: TRBJ1-5
D: -
size: -
DNA: TGTGCCAGCAGTCCTAGGTCGTGGGGGCCCCAGCATTTT
CDR3: CASSPRSWGPQHF

V: TRBV7-2
J: TRBJ2-7
D: TRBD2
size: many
DNA: TGTGCCAGCAGCTTAGAAGTCGGGACTACCCTATACGAGCAGTACTTC
CDR3: CASSLEVGTTLYEQYF

V: TRBV20-1
J: TRBJ2-3
D: TRBD2
size: -
DNA: TGCAGTGCTGCGGGACTAGCGGATAGCACAGATACGCAGTATTTT
CDR3: CSAAGLADSTDTQYF

V: TRBV7-2
J: TRBJ2-5
D: -
size: few
DNA: TGTGCCAGCAGCTTTGGCAGGGTTCCAGAGACCCAGTACTTC
CDR3: CASSFGRVPETQYF

V: TRBV2
J: TRBJ2-1
D: -
size: few
DNA: TGTGCCAGCAGTGTGGGTGGGAGTAGAATCGATGAGCAGTTCTTC
CDR3: CASSVGGSRIDEQFF

V: TRBV27
J: TRBJ1-1
D: -
size: -
DNA: TGTGCCAGCAGTTTAAGCGGGGGCCTCCCCACTGAAGCTTTCTTT
CDR3: CASSLSGGLPTEAFF

V: TRBV5-4
J: TRBJ2-1
D: TRBD1
size: -
DNA: TGTGCCAGCAGCTTGGTTCCTGGACAGGGGTCCCCGCAAGAGACCCAGTTCTTC
CDR3: CASSLVPGQGSPQETQFF

V: TRBV28
J: TRBJ2-1
D: -
size: -
DNA: TGTGCCAGCAGTCGAGGAGACAATAGATACAATGAGCAGTTCTTC
CDR3: CASSRGDNRYNEQFF

V: TRBV5-6
J: TRBJ2-3
D: -
size: few
DNA: TGTGCCAGCAGACTATCCGGGACGGTCGCAGATACGCAGTATTTT
CDR3: CASRLSGTVADTQYF

V: TRBV5-5
J: TRBJ2-7
D: TRBD2
size: -
DNA: TGTGCATCAAGGGGGGGTAGCGGGATAATCGGAGATGAGCAGTACTTC
CDR3: CASRGGSGIIGDEQYF

V: TRBV5-6
J: TRBJ1-1
D: -
size: -
DNA: TGTGCCAGCAGCTTGGGACAGGTTTGGACTGAAGCTTTCTTT
CDR3: CASSLGQVWTEAFF